A selection of T cell receptor beta chains follows, all from one sample in a study of molecular identifiers for immune sequencing clone quantification. TCRdb reanalysed the PCR reads using MiXCR and keeps one entry per CDR3 protein. The table has 60,000 to 70,000 distinct CDR3 sequences, about 17% seen once. Sequenced input: naive CD8+ T cells from blood, with Jurkat cell RNA spiked in. These receptors originate from a human donor in good health. Some libraries in this study had Jurkat cell RNA spiked in. CDR3s include the opening cysteine and the closing phenylalanine or tryptophan. D genes are given only for firm matches. Rows may omit the clone size; those that give it use once, few, many or a size class.

J,D,V,size,length,DNA,CDR3
TRBJ2-7,TRBD2,TRBV20-1,many,12,TGCAGTGCTCGGGGGGGAACCTACGAGCAGTACTTC,CSARGGTYEQYF
TRBJ2-2,TRBD2,TRBV7-6,-,17,TGTGCCAGCAGCAACGCCCGTAGCGGGAGAGAGGGCAGGGAGCTGTTTTTT,CASSNARSGREGRELFF
TRBJ1-1,-,TRBV10-3,many,14,TGTGCCATCAGTGATCTAGGGGAAAACACTGAAGCTTTCTTT,CAISDLGENTEAFF
TRBJ2-3,-,TRBV7-9,many,14,TGTGCCAGCAGCTTAGTCGATGTCGCAGATACGCAGTATTTT,CASSLVDVADTQYF
TRBJ2-7,-,TRBV13,few,15,TGTGCCAGCAGCCCCGCCGTGGGGGTTTCCTACGAGCAGTACTTC,CASSPAVGVSYEQYF
TRBJ2-5,TRBD1,TRBV27,many,15,TGTGCCAGCAGCCCTCCCGGACAGGGCCAAGAGACCCAGTACTTC,CASSPPGQGQETQYF
TRBJ2-3,-,TRBV29-1,many,11,TGCAGCGTTGATCTCTCAGATACGCAGTATTTT,CSVDLSDTQYF
TRBJ2-7,TRBD1,TRBV4-1,many,15,TGCGCCAGCAGCCGCGTATCGACAGGGAACTACGAGCAGTACTTC,CASSRVSTGNYEQYF
TRBJ2-7,TRBD2,TRBV3-1,many,17,TGTGCCAGCAGCCAAAGTTGGTTAGCGGGAATTCCCTACGAGCAGTACTTC,CASSQSWLAGIPYEQYF
TRBJ1-2,TRBD1,TRBV4-2,many,16,TGTGCCAGCAGCCAAGAGGCGACAGGGGGCGTCTATGGCTACACCTTC,CASSQEATGGVYGYTF
TRBJ2-5,-,TRBV13,many,14,TGTGCCAGCAGCTTGCGCGGGGTACAAGAGACCCAGTACTTC,CASSLRGVQETQYF
TRBJ1-1,-,TRBV4-2,-,15,TGTGCCAGCAGCCAAGATCATTGGGGGAACACTGAAGCTTTCTTT,CASSQDHWGNTEAFF
TRBJ2-2,-,TRBV20-1,-,16,TGCAGTGCTAGAGCCGGGCCAAGAAGGTGGACCGGGGAGCTGTTTTTT,CSARAGPRRWTGELFF
TRBJ1-5,-,TRBV19,many,15,TGTGCCAGTAGTATGGCCCTATATAGCAATCAGCCCCAGCATTTT,CASSMALYSNQPQHF
TRBJ2-1,-,TRBV19,-,13,TGTGCCAGTGGGCTCTTCTCCTACAATGAGCAGTTCTTC,CASGLFSYNEQFF
TRBJ2-7,TRBD2,TRBV30,many,13,TGTGCCTGGACTAGCGGGAGGTCCTACGAGCAGTACTTC,CAWTSGRSYEQYF
TRBJ2-7,TRBD2,TRBV20-1,many,14,TGCAGTGCTCCCCGGGAGGGCCTAGGTAGCGAGCAGTACTTC,CSAPREGLGSEQYF
TRBJ2-2,-,TRBV29-1,many,14,TGCAGCGTCACCCAAGGGGGGGGGCCCGGGGAGCTGTTTTTT,CSVTQGGGPGELFF
TRBJ2-7,-,TRBV27,few,14,TGTGCCAGCAGTTACGTCGGGACTTACTACGAGCAGTACTTC,CASSYVGTYYEQYF
TRBJ1-1,-,TRBV5-1,many,16,TGCGCCAGCAGCTTGGGTTGGATAGGCTCAAACACTGAAGCTTTCTTT,CASSLGWIGSNTEAFF
TRBJ2-1,-,TRBV27,-,15,TGTGCCAGCAGTTTCGGGACGGGCAGGTCCAATGAGCAGTTCTTC,CASSFGTGRSNEQFF
TRBJ2-2,-,TRBV6-2/TRBV6-3,-,12,TGTGCCAGCGACGGGGTGACCGGGGAGCTGTTTTTT,CASDGVTGELFF
TRBJ2-7,-,TRBV28,many,14,TGTGCCAGCAGCATAACGTCGTTAGACGACGAGCAGTACTTC,CASSITSLDDEQYF
TRBJ1-4,-,TRBV7-9,-,15,TGTGCCAGCAGCTTAGCGCAGGGTCAGGGTGAAAAACTGTTTTTT,CASSLAQGQGEKLFF
TRBJ2-7,TRBD2,TRBV7-2,many,15,TGTGCCAGCAGTACTGTGGGGGGGAGCTCCTACGAGCAGTACTTC,CASSTVGGSSYEQYF
TRBJ2-7,-,TRBV18,few,13,TGTGCCAGCTCACCAGAATCTGAGTACGAGCAGTACTTC,CASSPESEYEQYF
TRBJ1-1,TRBD1,TRBV7-9,-,14,TGTGCCAGCAGAAGAAGGACAGGGGGCACTGAAGCTTTCTTT,CASRRRTGGTEAFF
TRBJ2-3,-,TRBV6-6,many,14,TGTGCCAGCACCCTCTACGCTAGCACAGATACGCAGTATTTT,CASTLYASTDTQYF
TRBJ2-1,TRBD2,TRBV5-1,many,15,TGCGCCAGCAAGATTAGCGGGATAGTAGCGAATGAGCAGTTCTTC,CASKISGIVANEQFF
TRBJ1-5,-,TRBV15,many,13,TGTGCCACCAGCCCGGGACCAACCTGGCCCCAGCATTTT,CATSPGPTWPQHF
TRBJ2-5,-,TRBV7-9,few,13,TGTGCCAGCCGTCCGGTAAATCAAGAGACCCAGTACTTC,CASRPVNQETQYF
TRBJ2-1,-,TRBV5-8,-,15,TGTGCCAGCAGCCCGGGGGCCGTGTCCTACAATGAGCAGTTCTTC,CASSPGAVSYNEQFF
TRBJ1-5,-,TRBV7-9,many,13,TGTGCCAGCAGCTCGGGGAGAAATCAGCCCCAGCATTTT,CASSSGRNQPQHF
TRBJ2-3,TRBD2,TRBV3-1,many,20,TGTGCCAGCAGCCAAGAAATAGTACTAGCGGGACCAAGAGGCACAGATACGCAGTATTTT,CASSQEIVLAGPRGTDTQYF
TRBJ1-1,-,TRBV28,many,11,TGTGCCAGCAAAGGTAACACTGAAGCTTTCTTT,CASKGNTEAFF
TRBJ2-3,-,TRBV24-1,many,13,TGTGCCACCAGTGTTGACAGCACAGATACGCAGTATTTT,CATSVDSTDTQYF
TRBJ2-5,TRBD1,TRBV29-1,many,17,TGCAGCGTTGAAGGGGGACAGCCAAAATTATACCAAGAGACCCAGTACTTC,CSVEGGQPKLYQETQYF
TRBJ2-4,-,TRBV4-1,many,15,TGCGCCAGCAGCCAAGCTCCGATAGCCAAAAACATTCAGTACTTC,CASSQAPIAKNIQYF
TRBJ2-7,-,TRBV9,few,15,TGTGCCAGCAGCGTAGATTTTGAGGGACGCTACGAGCAGTACTTC,CASSVDFEGRYEQYF
TRBJ2-1,-,TRBV6-2/TRBV6-3,few,17,TGTGCCAGCAGCACTATTAGCCGGGACTGGAGATACAATGAGCAGTTCTTC,CASSTISRDWRYNEQFF
TRBJ2-2,TRBD2,TRBV13,many,16,TGTGCCAGCAGCACCCTTAGCGGGAGGGCCGGCGGGGAGCTGTTTTTT,CASSTLSGRAGGELFF